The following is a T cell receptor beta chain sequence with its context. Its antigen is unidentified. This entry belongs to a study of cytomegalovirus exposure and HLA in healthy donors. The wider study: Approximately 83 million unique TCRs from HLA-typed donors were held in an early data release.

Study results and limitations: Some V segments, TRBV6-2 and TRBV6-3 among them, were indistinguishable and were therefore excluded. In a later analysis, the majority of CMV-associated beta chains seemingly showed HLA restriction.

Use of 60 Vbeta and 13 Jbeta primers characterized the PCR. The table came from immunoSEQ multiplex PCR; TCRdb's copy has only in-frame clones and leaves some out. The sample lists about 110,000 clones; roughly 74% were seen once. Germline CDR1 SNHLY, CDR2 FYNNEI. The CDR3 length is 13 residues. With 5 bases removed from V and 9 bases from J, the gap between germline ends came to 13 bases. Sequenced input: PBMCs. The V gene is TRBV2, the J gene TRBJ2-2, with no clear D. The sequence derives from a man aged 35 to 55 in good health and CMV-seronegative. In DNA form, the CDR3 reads TGTGCCAGCAGTTGGCTAGAGACCAGGGAGCTGTTTTTT. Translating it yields CASSWLETRELFF.